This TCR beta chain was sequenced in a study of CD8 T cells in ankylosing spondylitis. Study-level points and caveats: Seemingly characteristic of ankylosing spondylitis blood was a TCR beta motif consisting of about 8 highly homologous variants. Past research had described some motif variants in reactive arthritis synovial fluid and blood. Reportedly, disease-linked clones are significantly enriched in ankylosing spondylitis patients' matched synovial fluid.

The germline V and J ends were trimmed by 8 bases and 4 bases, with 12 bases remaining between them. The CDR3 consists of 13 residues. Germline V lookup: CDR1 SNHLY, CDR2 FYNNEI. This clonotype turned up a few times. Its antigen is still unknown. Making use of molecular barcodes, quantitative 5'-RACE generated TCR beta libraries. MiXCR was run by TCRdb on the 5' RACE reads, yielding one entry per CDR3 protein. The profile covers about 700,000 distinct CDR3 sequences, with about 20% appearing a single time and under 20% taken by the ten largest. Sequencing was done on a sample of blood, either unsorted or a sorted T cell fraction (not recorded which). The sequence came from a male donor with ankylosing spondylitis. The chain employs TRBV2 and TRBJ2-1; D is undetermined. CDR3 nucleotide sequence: TGTGCCAGCGGGCGGAGTGGTTACAATGAGCAGTTCTTC. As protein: CASGRSGYNEQFF.